The sequence of this T cell receptor beta chain was determined in a study of blood T cells in healthy people across ages. Between the trimmed V and J ends, which lost 2 bases and 4 bases, there was a span of 15 bases. This CDR3 spans 15 amino acids. Germline V gives CDR1 DFQATT, CDR2 SNEGSKA (reference sequence). Using a J-beta primer mix together with a sample-barcoded 5' primer, a second PCR was run for roughly 6 to 11 cycles. TCRdb re-called the 5' RACE reads through MiXCR, storing one row per CDR3 protein. The sample yields 1,500,000 or so distinct CDR3 sequences, roughly two fifths seen once. Each donor had 9 to 10 milliliters of peripheral blood drawn. Researchers report isolating at least 6 million PBMCs per sample.

The chain uses TRBV20-1 and TRBJ2-1, with D possibly matching TRBD2 (6 bases). Sequencing was carried out using blood. The source of this sequence is a woman younger than 30 in good health. CDR3 sequence: CSARLANILYNEQFF. The CDR3 DNA sequence: TGCAGTGCTAGACTAGCGAACATCTTGTACAATGAGCAGTTCTTC.